The following is a TCR beta chain sequence with its context. Trimming pared 5 bases from V and 8 bases from J, leaving 12 bases between. Germline V gene sequence: CDR1 SEHNR, CDR2 FQNEAQ (reference sequence). The CDR3 spans 12 residues. The record originates from a study of blood T cell repertoires in COVID-19. Study-wide background: The United States, Italy and Spain provided the acute and convalescent COVID-19 samples.

The protocol was immunoSEQ multiplex PCR, while the TCRdb copy is restricted to in-frame clones and leaves out a portion. The table lists about 270,000 clones, more than 75% of them singletons. This TCR came from a woman of 80 years or more with COVID-19, enrolled during active disease. V usage is TRBV7-9 and J usage is TRBJ1-1; no firm D call. Source material: peripheral blood. The CDR3 nucleotides are TGTGCCAGCAGCCTATCGAGTTCCGAAGCTTTCTTT. It translates to CASSLSSSEAFF. The whole variable domain, remainder taken from reference TRBV7-9 and TRBJ1-1, is DTGVSQNPRHKITKRGQNVTFRCDPISEHNRLYWYRQTLGQGPEFLTYFQNEAQLEKSRLLSDRFSAERPKGSFSTLEIQRTEQGDSAMYLCASSLSSSEAFFGQGTRLTVV.